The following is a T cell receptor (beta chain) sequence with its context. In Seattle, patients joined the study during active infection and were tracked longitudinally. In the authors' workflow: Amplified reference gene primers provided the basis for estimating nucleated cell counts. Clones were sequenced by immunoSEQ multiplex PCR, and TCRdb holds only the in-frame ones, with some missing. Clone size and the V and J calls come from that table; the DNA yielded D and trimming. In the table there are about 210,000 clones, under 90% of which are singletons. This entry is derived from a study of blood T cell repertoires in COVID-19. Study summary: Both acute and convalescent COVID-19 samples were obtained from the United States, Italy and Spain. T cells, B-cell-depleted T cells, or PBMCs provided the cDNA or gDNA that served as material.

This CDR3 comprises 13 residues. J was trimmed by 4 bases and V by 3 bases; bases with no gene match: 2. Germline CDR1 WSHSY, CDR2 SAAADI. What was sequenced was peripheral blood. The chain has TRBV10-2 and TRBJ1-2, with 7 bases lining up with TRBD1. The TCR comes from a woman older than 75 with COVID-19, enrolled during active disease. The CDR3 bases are TGCGCCAGCAGTGAAGGGGGCATCTATGGCTACACCTTC. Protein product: CASSEGGIYGYTF.